This T cell receptor beta chain was recorded in a study of regulatory dendritic cells for organ transplantation. Study-level points and caveats: Memory CD8+ clonal expansion seemed more limited with regulatory than mature dendritic cells. Considerable individual heterogeneity was seen in alloreactive memory CD8+ T cells. Naive CD4+ and CD8+ repertoires were highly diverse; memory CD8+ was most oligoclonal.

Assay: immunoSEQ multiplex PCR; the TCRdb copy retains only in-frame clones and omits some. The table includes 25,000 to 30,000 clones, roughly 85% detected once. CD4+ or CD8+ T cells were sorted as naive CD45RA+ or memory CD45RO+. On this clone: The antigen is not known.

CDR3 length equals 17 residues. Germline V lookup: CDR1 SGHRS, CDR2 YFSETQ. Trimming took 5 bases from V and 4 from J; bases not matched to a gene: 11. The genes are TRBV5-1 and TRBJ2-2; 10 bases agree with TRBD1. The receptor was isolated from a human donor in good health. Sequenced material: naive CD4+ T cells from blood. The subset denotes: CD45RA+ naive T cells. CDR3 region: CASRSGGTGASTGELFF. DNA for the CDR3: TGCGCCAGCAGATCCGGGGGGACAGGGGCGAGCACCGGGGAGCTGTTTTTT.